Presented here are 5 T cell receptor beta chains from one specimen sequenced in a study of CD8 T cells in ankylosing spondylitis. TCRdb ran MiXCR on the 5' RACE reads and lists one entry per CDR3 protein. The profile shows about 250,000 distinct CDR3 sequences, roughly a third of them singletons. Sequencing was carried out using blood, either unsorted or a sorted T cell fraction (not recorded which). The receptors here all came from a male donor with ankylosing spondylitis or in good health (not recorded which).

This clonotype has only a few counts. This sequence joins TRBV12-3 or TRBV12-4 and TRBJ2-2, with TRBD1 identical over 7 bases. This CDR3 region has 14 residues. Trimming cost V 6 bases and J 7 bases; bases outside gene matches: 8. CDR3 DNA: TGTGCCAGCAGACCAACAGGGGTGGTCGGGGAGCTGTTTTTT. It translates to CASRPTGVVGELFF.

This clonotype has only a few counts. In DNA, the CDR3 is TGCAGTGCTCGACAGGGGCGGGAAAACACCATATATTTT. It yields the protein CSARQGRENTIYF. The V gene is TRBV20-1, the J gene TRBJ1-3, with 8 bases lining up with TRBD1. The ends lost 5 bases at V and 6 bases at J; junction bases unmatched: 6. CDR1 and CDR2 from the germline V gene are DFQATT and SNEGSKA (reference sequence). This CDR3 region has 13 residues.

The V and J genes are TRBV11-1 and TRBJ1-6, with D uncertain. Trimming took off 0 bases at V and 10 bases at J, with 4 bases between the two ends. The CDR3 totals 12 residues. Germline V gene sequence: CDR1 SGHAT, CDR2 FQDESV (reference sequence). The CDR3 region has the DNA TGTGCCAGCAGCTTAGCCGGATCACCCCTCCACTTT. Protein: CASSLAGSPLHF.

The V and J genes are TRBV7-2 and TRBJ2-3; 8 bases align to TRBD2. Germline-derived CDR1 and CDR2 are SGHTA and FQGNSA. The CDR3 is 15 residues long. Losses at the gene ends were 11 bases for V and 2 bases for J; bases not matched to a gene: 12. DNA of the CDR3: TGTGCCTCCAGGGAGGCTAGCGGGTACACAGATACGCAGTATTTT. Residues: CASREASGYTDTQYF.

The rearrangement joins TRBV30 to TRBJ2-3; possibly TRBD1 or TRBD2 for D (5 bases each). Trimming removed 2 bases from V and 0 bases from J, with 15 bases in between. The CDR3 has 16 amino acids. Germline CDR1 GTSNPN, CDR2 SVGIG (reference sequence). Here the CDR3 DNA reads TGTGCCTGGAGTTCAGTCGGGGCGTTAAGCACAGATACGCAGTATTTT. This sequence encodes CAWSSVGALSTDTQYF.